The 10 T cell receptor beta chains listed next were all sequenced from one sample in a study of neoadjuvant nivolumab and ipilimumab in lung cancer. The method was immunoSEQ multiplex PCR; TCRdb's version includes in-frame clones alone and lacks a portion of them. Among 40,000 to 60,000 clones listed, around 88% were seen once. The input for sequencing was blood, taken before neoadjuvant nivolumab, alone or with ipilimumab. The receptors originated from an adult with non-small cell lung cancer. Some clones in this sample may be carry-over from other donors' samples.

J is TRBJ2-3 and V is TRBV5-1; the D is unclear. V shed 0 bases and J shed 2 bases, with 7 bases lying between them. The germline V gene has CDR1 SGHRS and CDR2 YFSETQ. The CDR3 spans 14 residues. CDR3: CASSLEPFTDTQYF. The DNA for the CDR3 is TGCGCCAGCAGCTTGGAGCCCTTCACAGATACGCAGTATTTT.

This clone was counted between two and nine times. This sequence joins TRBV6-4 and TRBJ2-3; 9 bases match TRBD2. Germline V gene data show CDR1 as MRHNA and CDR2 as SNTAGT. The CDR3 length is 14 residues. J was trimmed by 4 bases and V by 1 base; bases with no gene match: 0. The CDR3 DNA follows: TGTGCCAGCAGTGACTTAGCGGGAGCAGATACGCAGTATTTT. As protein: CASSDLAGADTQYF.

The chain carries TRBV6-1 and TRBJ2-7; TRBD1 agrees at 8 bases. With 8 bases clipped from V and 3 bases from J, the junction kept 9 bases outside the gene matches. Germline CDR1 reads MNHNS; CDR2 reads SASEGT. The CDR3 totals 14 residues. This CDR3 reads CASFQTGGVYEQYF. CDR3 bases: TGTGCCAGCTTTCAAACAGGGGGTGTCTACGAGCAGTACTTC.

This sequence joins TRBV19 and TRBJ2-2, with D perhaps matching TRBD1 (6 bases). V was trimmed by 4 bases and J by 5 bases, leaving 14 bases between them. Per germline, CDR1 LNHDA and CDR2 SQIVND (reference sequence). This CDR3 is 15 amino acids long. CDR3 sequence: CASSTSATGTGELFF. Written as DNA, the CDR3 is TGTGCCAGTAGTACAAGCGCCACAGGGACCGGGGAGCTGTTTTTT.

This chain joins TRBV19 and TRBJ2-5; tentatively, D is TRBD1 (5 bases). V lost 6 bases to trimming and J lost 2 bases, with 10 bases between them. CDR3 size: 13 residues. Germline-derived CDR1 and CDR2 are LNHDA and SQIVND (reference sequence). The CDR3 DNA is TGTGCCAGTAGGACACAGGAACAAGAGACCCAGTACTTC. Translation: CASRTQEQETQYF.

The genes are TRBV7-8 and TRBJ2-1, with no clear D. V dropped 2 bases and J dropped 3 bases, with 8 bases sitting between them. This CDR3 is 14 amino acids long. Germline V CDR1 and CDR2: SGHVS, FQNEAQ. Here the CDR3 reads CASSLSGRYNEQFF. DNA for the CDR3: TGTGCCAGCAGCTTATCAGGCCGCTACAATGAGCAGTTCTTC.

With respect to this clone: The germline gene is not matched at one end of the junction; a read error may be the cause. V is TRBV20-1 and J is TRBJ2-5; D not certain. CDR3 size: 9 residues. The germline V gene encodes CDR1 DFQATT and CDR2 SNEGSKA (reference sequence). The CDR3 is CSAGETQYF. Written as DNA, the CDR3 is TGCAGTGCTGGAGAGACCCAGTACTTC.

Remarks on this clone: At one boundary the junction diverges from the germline segment, which might be a read error. The chain combines TRBV7-7 with TRBJ1-2; tentatively, D is TRBD1 (6 bases). The germline gives CDR1 SSHAT, CDR2 FNYEAQ (reference sequence). There are 14 residues in the CDR3. The CDR3 DNA sequence: TGTGCTAGCAGTCACAGGGAAAGGCACTATGGCTACACCTTC. The encoded protein is CASSHRERHYGYTF.

J is TRBJ2-7 and V is TRBV29-1; TRBD2 matches 8 bases. Trimming removed 7 bases from V and 4 bases from J; junction bases left unmatched: 12. CDR3 length: 14 amino acids. Germline V gene lookup returns CDR1 SQVTM and CDR2 ANQGSEA. CDR3 sequence: CSAAPLAEPYEQYF. The DNA of the CDR3 is TGCAGCGCTGCCCCACTAGCGGAACCGTACGAGCAGTACTTC.

The chain employs TRBV7-3 and TRBJ2-2; 8 bases are a match to TRBD2. The CDR3 is made up of 14 amino acids. V trimming: 3 bases; J trimming: 5 bases; junction bases outside the gene matches: 2. CDR1 is SGHTA, CDR2 FQGTGA, per germline. The CDR3 loop is CASSLGGGTGELFF. The DNA of the CDR3 is TGTGCCAGCAGCTTGGGCGGGGGGACCGGGGAGCTGTTTTTT.